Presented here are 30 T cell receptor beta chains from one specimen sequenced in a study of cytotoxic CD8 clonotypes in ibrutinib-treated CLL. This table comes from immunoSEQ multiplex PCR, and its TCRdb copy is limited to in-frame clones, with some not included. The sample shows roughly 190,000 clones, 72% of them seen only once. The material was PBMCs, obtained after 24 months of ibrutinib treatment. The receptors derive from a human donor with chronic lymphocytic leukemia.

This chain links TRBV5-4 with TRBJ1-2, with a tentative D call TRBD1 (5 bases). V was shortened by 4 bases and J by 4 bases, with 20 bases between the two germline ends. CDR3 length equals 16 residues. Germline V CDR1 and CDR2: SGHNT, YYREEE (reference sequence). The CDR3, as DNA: TGTGCCAGCAGCCGAGAAACCGGGACGTCCACCTATGGCTACACCTTC. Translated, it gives CASSRETGTSTYGYTF.

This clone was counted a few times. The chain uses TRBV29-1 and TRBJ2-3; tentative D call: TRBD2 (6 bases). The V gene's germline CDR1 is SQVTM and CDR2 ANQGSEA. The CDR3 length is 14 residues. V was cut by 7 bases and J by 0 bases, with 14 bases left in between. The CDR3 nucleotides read TGCAGCGCCGTAAGGACTACTAGCACAGATACGCAGTATTTT. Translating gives CSAVRTTSTDTQYF.

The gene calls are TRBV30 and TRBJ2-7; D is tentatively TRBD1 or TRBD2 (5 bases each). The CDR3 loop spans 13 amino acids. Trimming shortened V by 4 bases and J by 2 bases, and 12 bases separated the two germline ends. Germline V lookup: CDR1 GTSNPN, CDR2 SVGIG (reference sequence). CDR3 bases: TGTGCCTGGACGGGACCGCCAACCTACGAGCAGTACTTC. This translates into CAWTGPPTYEQYF.

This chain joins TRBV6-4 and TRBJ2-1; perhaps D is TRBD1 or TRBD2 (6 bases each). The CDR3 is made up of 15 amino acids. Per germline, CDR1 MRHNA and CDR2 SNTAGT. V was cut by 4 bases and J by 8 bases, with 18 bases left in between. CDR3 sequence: CASSVWGASNYEQFF. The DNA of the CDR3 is TGTGCCAGCAGTGTGTGGGGGGCGTCCAATTATGAGCAGTTCTTC.

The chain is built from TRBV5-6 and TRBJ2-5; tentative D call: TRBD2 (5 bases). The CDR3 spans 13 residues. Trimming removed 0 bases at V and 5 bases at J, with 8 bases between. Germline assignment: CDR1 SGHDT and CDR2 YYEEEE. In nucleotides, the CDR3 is TGTGCCAGCAGCTTGGTGACGGGGGAGACCCAGTACTTC. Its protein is CASSLVTGETQYF.

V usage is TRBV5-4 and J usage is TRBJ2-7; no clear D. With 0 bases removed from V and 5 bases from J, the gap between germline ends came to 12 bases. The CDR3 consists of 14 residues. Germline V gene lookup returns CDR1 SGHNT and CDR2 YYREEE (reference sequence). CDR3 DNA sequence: TGTGCCAGCAGCTTGGGACCCTCTGTGGACGAGCAGTACTTC. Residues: CASSLGPSVDEQYF.

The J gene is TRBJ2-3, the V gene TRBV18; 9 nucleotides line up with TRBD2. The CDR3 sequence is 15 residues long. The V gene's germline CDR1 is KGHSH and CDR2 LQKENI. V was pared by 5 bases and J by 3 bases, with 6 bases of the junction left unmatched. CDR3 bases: TGTGCCAGCTCAAGGCTAGCGGGATCTACAGATACGCAGTATTTT. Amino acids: CASSRLAGSTDTQYF.

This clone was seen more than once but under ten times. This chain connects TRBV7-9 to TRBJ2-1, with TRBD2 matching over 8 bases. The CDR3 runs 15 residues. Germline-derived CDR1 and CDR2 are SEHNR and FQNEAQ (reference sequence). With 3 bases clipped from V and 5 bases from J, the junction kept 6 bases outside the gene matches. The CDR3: CASSFLAGTDNEQFF. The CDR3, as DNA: TGTGCCAGCAGCTTCTTAGCGGGGACTGACAATGAGCAGTTCTTC.

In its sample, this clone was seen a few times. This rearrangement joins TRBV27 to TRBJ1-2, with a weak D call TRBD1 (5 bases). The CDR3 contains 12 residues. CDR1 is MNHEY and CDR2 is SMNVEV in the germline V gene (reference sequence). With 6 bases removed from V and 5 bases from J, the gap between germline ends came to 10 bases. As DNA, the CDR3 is TGTGCCAGCAGCGACAGAATTTATGGCTACACCTTC. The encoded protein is CASSDRIYGYTF.

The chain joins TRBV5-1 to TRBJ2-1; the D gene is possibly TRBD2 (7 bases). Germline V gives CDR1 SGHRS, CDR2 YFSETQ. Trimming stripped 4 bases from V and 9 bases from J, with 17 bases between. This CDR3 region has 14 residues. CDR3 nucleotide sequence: TGCGCCAGCAGCCCCGGGGGGCATGTTAGTGAGCAGTTCTTC. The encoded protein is CASSPGGHVSEQFF.

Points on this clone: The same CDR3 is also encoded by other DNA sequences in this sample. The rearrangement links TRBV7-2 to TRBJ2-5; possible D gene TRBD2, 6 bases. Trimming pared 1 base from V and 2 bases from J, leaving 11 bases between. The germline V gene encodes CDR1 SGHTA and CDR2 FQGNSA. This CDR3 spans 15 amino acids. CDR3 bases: TGTGCCAGCAGCTTAGATCTGGGACTGCAAGAGACCCAGTACTTC. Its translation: CASSLDLGLQETQYF. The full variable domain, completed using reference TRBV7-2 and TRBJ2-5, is GAGVSQSPSNKVTEKGKDVELRCDPISGHTALYWYRQSLGQGLEFLIYFQGNSAPDKSGLPSDRFSAERTGGSVSTLTIQRTQQEDSAVYLCASSLDLGLQETQYFGPGTRLLVL.

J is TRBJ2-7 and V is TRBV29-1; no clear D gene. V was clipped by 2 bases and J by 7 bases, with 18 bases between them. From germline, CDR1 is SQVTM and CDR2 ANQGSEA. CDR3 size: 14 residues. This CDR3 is CSVELPGSGVEQYF. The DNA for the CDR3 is TGCAGCGTTGAACTCCCCGGGTCCGGCGTGGAGCAGTACTTC.

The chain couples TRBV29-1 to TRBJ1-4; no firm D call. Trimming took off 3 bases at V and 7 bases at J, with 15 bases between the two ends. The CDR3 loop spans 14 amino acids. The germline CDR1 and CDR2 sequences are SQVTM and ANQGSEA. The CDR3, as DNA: TGCAGCGTTGACCGAGGAGAGGGTTTTGAAAAACTGTTTTTT. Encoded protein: CSVDRGEGFEKLFF.

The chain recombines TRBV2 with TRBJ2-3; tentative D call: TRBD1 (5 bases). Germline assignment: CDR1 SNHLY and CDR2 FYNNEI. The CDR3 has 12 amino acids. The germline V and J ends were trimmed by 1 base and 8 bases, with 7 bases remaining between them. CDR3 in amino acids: CASSEGQGTQYF. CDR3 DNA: TGTGCCAGCAGTGAAGGGCAGGGTACGCAGTATTTT.

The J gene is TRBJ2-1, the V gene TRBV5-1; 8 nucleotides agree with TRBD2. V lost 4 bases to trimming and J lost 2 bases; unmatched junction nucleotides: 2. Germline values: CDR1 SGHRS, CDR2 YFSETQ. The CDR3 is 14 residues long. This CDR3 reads CASSLSGTYNEQFF. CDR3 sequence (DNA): TGCGCCAGCAGCCTTAGCGGGACCTACAATGAGCAGTTCTTC.

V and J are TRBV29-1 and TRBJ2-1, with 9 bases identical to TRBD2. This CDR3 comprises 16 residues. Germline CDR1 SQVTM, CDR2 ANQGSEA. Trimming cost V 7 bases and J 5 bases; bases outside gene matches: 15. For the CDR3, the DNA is TGCAGCGATCAGCCCTATAGCGGGAGAGTCGACAATGAGCAGTTCTTC. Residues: CSDQPYSGRVDNEQFF.

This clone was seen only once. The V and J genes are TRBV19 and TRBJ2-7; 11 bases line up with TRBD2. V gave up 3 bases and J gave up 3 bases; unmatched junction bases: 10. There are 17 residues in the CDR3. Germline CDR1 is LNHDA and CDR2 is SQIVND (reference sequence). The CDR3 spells CASSIYSLTSGIYEQYF. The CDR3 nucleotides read TGTGCCAGTAGTATTTATTCTTTGACTAGCGGGATCTACGAGCAGTACTTC.

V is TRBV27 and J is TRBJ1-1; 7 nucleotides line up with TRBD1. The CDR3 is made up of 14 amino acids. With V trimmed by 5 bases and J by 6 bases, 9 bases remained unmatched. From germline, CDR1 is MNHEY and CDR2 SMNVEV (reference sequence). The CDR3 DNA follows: TGTGCCAGCAGTCCGAGCCGACAGGGAGCTGAAGCTTTCTTT. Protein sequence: CASSPSRQGAEAFF.

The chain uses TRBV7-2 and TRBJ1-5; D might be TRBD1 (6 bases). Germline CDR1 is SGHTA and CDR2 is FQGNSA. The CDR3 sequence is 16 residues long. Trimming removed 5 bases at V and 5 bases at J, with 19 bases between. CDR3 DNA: TGTGCCAGCAGCCCTTACAGGGTTTTGGGGGATCAGCCCCAGCATTTT. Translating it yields CASSPYRVLGDQPQHF. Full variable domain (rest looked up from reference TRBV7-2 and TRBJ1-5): GAGVSQSPSNKVTEKGKDVELRCDPISGHTALYWYRQSLGQGLEFLIYFQGNSAPDKSGLPSDRFSAERTGGSVSTLTIQRTQQEDSAVYLCASSPYRVLGDQPQHFGDGTRLSIL.

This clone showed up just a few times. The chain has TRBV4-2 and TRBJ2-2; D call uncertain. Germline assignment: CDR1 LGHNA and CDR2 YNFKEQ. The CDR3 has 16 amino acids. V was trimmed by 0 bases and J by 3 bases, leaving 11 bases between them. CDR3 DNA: TGTGCCAGCAGCCAAGATCTCGGGTCGGACACCGGGGAGCTGTTTTTT. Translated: CASSQDLGSDTGELFF.

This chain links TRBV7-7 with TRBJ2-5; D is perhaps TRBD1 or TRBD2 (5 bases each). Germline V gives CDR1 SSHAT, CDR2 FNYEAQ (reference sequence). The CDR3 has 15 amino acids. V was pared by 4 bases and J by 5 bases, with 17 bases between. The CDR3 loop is CASSSGAEGRETQYF. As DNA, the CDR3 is TGTGCCAGCAGCTCCGGGGCCGAGGGGCGGGAGACCCAGTACTTC. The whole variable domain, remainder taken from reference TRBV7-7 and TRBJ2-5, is GAGVSQSPRYKVTKRGQDVTLRCDPISSHATLYWYQQALGQGPEFLTYFNYEAQPDKSGLPSDRFSAERPEGSISTLTIQRTEQRDSAMYRCASSSGAEGRETQYFGPGTRLLVL.

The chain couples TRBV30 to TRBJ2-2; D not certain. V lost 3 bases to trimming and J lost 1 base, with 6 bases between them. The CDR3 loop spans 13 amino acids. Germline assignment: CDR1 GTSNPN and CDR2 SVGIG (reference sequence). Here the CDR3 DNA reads TGTGCCTGGAGCTTCCGGAACACCGGGGAGCTGTTTTTT. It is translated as CAWSFRNTGELFF.

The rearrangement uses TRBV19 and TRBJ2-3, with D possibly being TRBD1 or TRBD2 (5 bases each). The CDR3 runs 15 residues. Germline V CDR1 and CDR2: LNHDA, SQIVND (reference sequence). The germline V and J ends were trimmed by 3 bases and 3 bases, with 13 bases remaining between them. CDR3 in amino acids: CASSMGRALTDTQYF. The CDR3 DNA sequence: TGTGCCAGTAGTATGGGACGGGCCCTAACAGATACGCAGTATTTT.

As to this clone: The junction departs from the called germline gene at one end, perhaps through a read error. The chain's CDR3 is CASSLLQGGTSVRDEQFF. The DNA for the CDR3 is TGTGCTAGCAGCTTATTACAGGGCGGGACTAGCGTTCGAGATGAGCAGTTCTTC. The chain is built from TRBV7-7 and TRBJ2-1; 10 bases map to TRBD2. Germline values: CDR1 SSHAT, CDR2 FNYEAQ (reference sequence). CDR3 length: 18 residues.

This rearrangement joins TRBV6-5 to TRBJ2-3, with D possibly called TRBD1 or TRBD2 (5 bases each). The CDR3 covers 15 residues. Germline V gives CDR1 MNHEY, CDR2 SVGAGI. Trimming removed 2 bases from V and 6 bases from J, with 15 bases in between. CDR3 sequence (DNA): TGTGCCAGCAGTTACGGGGGTGACTCGGTGGATACGCAGTATTTT. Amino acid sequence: CASSYGGDSVDTQYF.

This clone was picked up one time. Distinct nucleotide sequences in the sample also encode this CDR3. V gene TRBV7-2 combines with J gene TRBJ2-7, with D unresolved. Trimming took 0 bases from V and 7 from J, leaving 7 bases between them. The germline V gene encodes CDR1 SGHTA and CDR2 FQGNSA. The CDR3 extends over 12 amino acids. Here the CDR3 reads CASSLAGWEQYF. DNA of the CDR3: TGTGCCAGCAGCTTAGCTGGTTGGGAGCAGTACTTC.

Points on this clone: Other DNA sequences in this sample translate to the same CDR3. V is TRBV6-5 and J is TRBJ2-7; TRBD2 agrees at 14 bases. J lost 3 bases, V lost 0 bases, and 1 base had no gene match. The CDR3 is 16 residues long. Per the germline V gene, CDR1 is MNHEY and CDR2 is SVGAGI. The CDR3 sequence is CASSYSGLAGDYEQYF. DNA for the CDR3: TGTGCCAGCAGTTACTCGGGACTAGCGGGAGACTACGAGCAGTACTTC.

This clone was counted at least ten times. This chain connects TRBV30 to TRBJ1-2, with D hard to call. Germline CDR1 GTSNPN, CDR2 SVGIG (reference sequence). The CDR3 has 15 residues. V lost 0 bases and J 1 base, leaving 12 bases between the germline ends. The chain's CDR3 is CAWSVQLGVNYGYTF. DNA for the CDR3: TGTGCCTGGAGTGTACAACTTGGAGTTAACTATGGCTACACCTTC.

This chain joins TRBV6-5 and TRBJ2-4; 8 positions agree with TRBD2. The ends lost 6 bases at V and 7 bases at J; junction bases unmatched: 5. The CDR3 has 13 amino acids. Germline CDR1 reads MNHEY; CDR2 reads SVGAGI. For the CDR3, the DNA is TGTGCCAGCAGATCGCCGGGGGGGAACATTCAGTACTTC. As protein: CASRSPGGNIQYF.

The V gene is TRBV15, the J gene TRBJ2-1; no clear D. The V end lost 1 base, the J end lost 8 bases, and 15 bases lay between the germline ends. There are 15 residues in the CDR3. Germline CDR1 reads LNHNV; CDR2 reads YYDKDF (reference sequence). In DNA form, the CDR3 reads TGTGCCACCAGCAGAGTCCTACGGCTAGTCCATGAGCAGTTCTTC. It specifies CATSRVLRLVHEQFF.